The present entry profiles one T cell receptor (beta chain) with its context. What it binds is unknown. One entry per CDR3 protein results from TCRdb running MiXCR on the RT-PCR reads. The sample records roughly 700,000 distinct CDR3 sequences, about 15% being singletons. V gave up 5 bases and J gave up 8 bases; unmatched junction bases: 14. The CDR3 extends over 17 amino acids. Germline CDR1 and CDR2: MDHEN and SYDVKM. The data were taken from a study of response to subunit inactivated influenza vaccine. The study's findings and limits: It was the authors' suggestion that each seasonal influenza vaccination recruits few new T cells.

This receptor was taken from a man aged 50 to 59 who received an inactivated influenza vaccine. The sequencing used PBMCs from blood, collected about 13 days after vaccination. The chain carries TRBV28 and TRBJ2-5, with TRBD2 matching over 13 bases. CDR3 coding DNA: TGTGCCAGCAGTCCCGGACTAGCGGGAGCCCCGTATTACACCCAGTACTTC. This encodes CASSPGLAGAPYYTQYF.